This passage covers 2 T cell receptor beta chains from one sample sequenced in a study of T cell responses to AZD1222 COVID-19 vaccine. Sequencing used immunoSEQ multiplex PCR; TCRdb keeps in-frame clones, though not all of them. The sample carries 60,000 to 100,000 clones, approximately 86% recorded once. The specimen was peripheral blood, collected on day 0 of AZD1222 vaccination. These receptor sequences come from an adult in good health.

Concerning this clone: Additional DNA sequences in this sample encode the identical CDR3. The chain employs TRBV5-1 and TRBJ1-4, with a possible D match to TRBD1 (5 bases). CDR1 and CDR2 (germline): SGHRS, YFSETQ. The germline V and J ends were trimmed by 3 bases and 0 bases, with 9 bases remaining between them. This CDR3 contains 15 residues. In nucleotides, the CDR3 is TGCGCCAGCAGCTGGACACCGTCAACTAATGAAAAACTGTTTTTT. Protein product: CASSWTPSTNEKLFF.

The chain is built from TRBV6-5 and TRBJ1-2; 7 bases fit TRBD1. In germline, CDR1 is MNHEY, CDR2 SVGAGI. This CDR3 contains 12 residues. Losses at the gene ends were 9 bases for V and 3 bases for J; bases not matched to a gene: 4. CDR3 sequence reads: CASSGQYYGYTF. DNA of the CDR3: TGTGCCAGTTCGGGACAGTACTATGGCTACACCTTC.